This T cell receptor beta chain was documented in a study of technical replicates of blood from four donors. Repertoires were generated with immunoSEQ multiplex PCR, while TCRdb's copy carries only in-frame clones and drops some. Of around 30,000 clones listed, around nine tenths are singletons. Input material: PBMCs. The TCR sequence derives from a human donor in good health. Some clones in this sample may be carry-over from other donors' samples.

CDR3 sequence (DNA): TGTGCCAGCAGCGGAGACAGCCTCACTGAAGCTTTCTTT. Translated: CASSGDSLTEAFF. This chain links TRBV9 with TRBJ1-1; tentatively, D is TRBD1 (5 bases). The CDR3 has 13 residues. Germline CDR1 and CDR2: SGDLS and YYNGEE. V lost 3 bases and J lost 4, with 10 bases in between.